This is a list of T cell receptor beta chains from one sample in a study of blood T cell repertoires in COVID-19. Assay: immunoSEQ multiplex PCR; the TCRdb copy retains only in-frame clones and omits some. The data hold 95,000 or so clones, with less than 85% observed a single time. The specimen was peripheral blood. These receptors were collected from a human donor in a cohort sampled during active COVID-19. Both conserved end residues are part of each CDR3. The D gene is left open where the match is weak. Clone sizes are given selectively: once, few, many, or a class where the clone is expanded.

D	size	J	length	V	CDR3	DNA
.	.	TRBJ1-5	16	TRBV6-5	CASSSNRVPPNQPQHF	TGTGCCAGCAGTTCCAACCGGGTTCCACCGAATCAGCCCCAGCATTTT
TRBD1	.	TRBJ1-3	16	TRBV6-5	CASSYSGQASGNTIYF	TGTGCCAGCAGTTATTCCGGACAGGCCTCTGGAAACACCATATATTTT
.	.	TRBJ2-1	12	TRBV7-9	CASSYSLGEQFF	TGTGCCAGCAGCTACAGCTTGGGTGAGCAGTTCTTC
.	.	TRBJ1-5	14	TRBV6-5	CASSLRDTGQPQHF	TGTGCCAGCAGTCTCCGGGACACCGGTCAGCCCCAGCATTTT
.	.	TRBJ1-2	15	TRBV10-1	CASSASEQRIYGYTF	TGCGCCAGCAGTGCTTCGGAGCAGAGGATCTATGGCTACACCTTC
.	few	TRBJ1-2	13	TRBV3-1/TRBV3-2	CASSHTPSYGYTF	TGTGCCAGCAGCCATACACCCTCCTATGGCTACACCTTC
TRBD1	few	TRBJ2-5	12	TRBV12-3/TRBV12-4	CASRPGQGTQYF	TGTGCCAGCAGGCCGGGACAGGGGACCCAGTACTTC
TRBD1	.	TRBJ1-5	15	TRBV5-8	CASSLGGQGYQPQHF	TGTGCCAGCAGCTTGGGGGGACAGGGGTATCAGCCCCAGCATTTT
TRBD2	.	TRBJ2-3	19	TRBV3-1/TRBV3-2	CASSQARLGSGRALDTQYF	TGTGCCAGCAGCCAGGCCCGGTTGGGTAGCGGGAGGGCCTTAGATACGCAGTATTTT
.	.	TRBJ2-5	16	TRBV5-8	CASSLRGARGQETQYF	TGTGCCAGCAGCTTGCGAGGGGCCAGGGGTCAAGAGACCCAGTACTTC
.	.	TRBJ2-3	13	TRBV5-1	CASSLPNTDTQYF	TGCGCCAGCAGCTTGCCCAACACAGATACGCAGTATTTT
TRBD1	once	TRBJ2-5	15	TRBV10-1	CASSPFGQGIETQYF	TGCGCCAGCAGTCCGTTCGGACAGGGGATAGAGACCCAGTACTTC
.	.	TRBJ1-5	16	TRBV7-9	CASSLGAGAINQPQHF	TGTGCCAGCAGCTTAGGAGCGGGGGCAATCAATCAGCCCCAGCATTTT
TRBD2	once	TRBJ2-4	13	TRBV6-1	CASSESRGSIQYF	TGTGCCAGCAGTGAATCGCGGGGGAGCATTCAGTACTTC
TRBD2	.	TRBJ2-5	16	TRBV4-1	CASSQDPSGGLETQYF	TGCGCCAGCAGCCAAGATCCTAGCGGGGGTCTGGAGACCCAGTACTTC
.	few	TRBJ2-7	12	TRBV7-2	CASSLGVFEQYF	TGTGCCAGCAGCTTAGGAGTCTTCGAGCAGTACTTC
.	.	TRBJ1-1	13	TRBV6-6	CASSPDTGGEAFF	TGTGCCAGCAGTCCGGACACGGGTGGTGAAGCTTTCTTT
.	.	TRBJ2-5	11	TRBV23-1	CASSPQETQYF	TGCGCCAGCAGTCCACAAGAGACCCAGTACTTC
TRBD2	.	TRBJ2-1	14	TRBV10-3	CAISVAGVGDEQFF	TGTGCCATCAGTGTAGCGGGAGTCGGAGATGAGCAGTTCTTC
TRBD1	few	TRBJ2-3	18	TRBV5-1	CASSLGQGGAASTDTQYF	TGCGCCAGCAGTCTTGGACAGGGTGGCGCCGCTAGCACAGATACGCAGTATTTT
TRBD2	few	TRBJ2-3	15	TRBV4-3	CASSQDWASGSPQYF	TGCGCCAGCAGCCAAGATTGGGCTAGCGGGTCCCCGCAGTATTTT
TRBD1	.	TRBJ2-7	15	TRBV28	CASSLYGQGSYEQYF	TGTGCCAGCAGTTTATACGGACAGGGATCCTACGAGCAGTACTTC
TRBD2	.	TRBJ2-2	17	TRBV7-9	CASSPPTGGVSTGELFF	TGTGCCAGCAGCCCCCCTACCGGGGGGGTATCCACCGGGGAGCTGTTTTTT
.	.	TRBJ1-1	16	TRBV18	CASSPIGASENTEAFF	TGTGCCAGCTCACCAATTGGTGCCAGCGAGAACACTGAAGCTTTCTTT
.	few	TRBJ1-6	14	TRBV7-6	CASSLQNHNSPLHF	TGTGCCAGCAGCTTACAGAACCATAATTCACCCCTCCACTTT
.	.	TRBJ2-7	14	TRBV19	CASSIGQRGYEQYF	TGTGCCAGTAGTATTGGGCAACGGGGTTACGAGCAGTACTTC
.	.	TRBJ1-3	15	TRBV7-8	CASSQTVSSGNTIYF	TGTGCCAGCAGCCAAACGGTGAGCTCTGGAAACACCATATATTTT
TRBD1	.	TRBJ2-1	13	TRBV18	CASSPGQINEQFF	TGTGCCAGCTCACCGGGACAGATCAATGAGCAGTTCTTC
.	once	TRBJ2-1	15	TRBV4-1	CASSSLGNSYNEQFF	TGCGCCAGCAGCTCACTGGGCAACTCCTACAATGAGCAGTTCTTC
.	.	TRBJ1-3	15	TRBV7-9	CASSPAGQAGNTIYF	TGTGCCAGCAGCCCGGCGGGGCAGGCTGGAAACACCATATATTTT
TRBD1	.	TRBJ2-1	19	TRBV5-1	CASSSGAGGPTSSYNEQFF	TGCGCCAGCAGCTCTGGCGCAGGGGGCCCTACAAGCTCCTACAATGAGCAGTTCTTC
.	.	TRBJ1-5	15	TRBV6-1	CASSELGAWSQPQHF	TGTGCCAGCAGTGAATTGGGGGCATGGAGTCAGCCCCAGCATTTT
.	.	TRBJ2-5	13	TRBV7-2	CASSGGSRETQYF	TGTGCCAGCAGCGGGGGCTCCAGAGAGACCCAGTACTTC
.	once	TRBJ1-6	14	TRBV19	CASSIGQNGSPLHF	TGTGCCAGTAGTATAGGACAGAATGGGTCACCCCTCCACTTT
.	.	TRBJ2-4	13	TRBV19	CASSNRFNDGQYF	TGTGCCAGTAGTAATAGGTTTAACGACGGGCAGTACTTC